This T cell receptor (beta chain) originates from a study of T cell responses to AZD1222 COVID-19 vaccine. Assay: immunoSEQ multiplex PCR; the TCRdb copy retains only in-frame clones and omits some. Counted here are 50,000 to 60,000 clones, over 80% occurring once; the ten biggest clones make up roughly 14%. V shed 3 bases and J shed 5 bases, with 20 bases lying between them. There are 17 residues in the CDR3. Germline values: CDR1 WSHSY, CDR2 SAAADI. The source was peripheral blood, collected on day 0 of AZD1222 vaccination. This chain uses TRBV10-2 with TRBJ1-3; TRBD1 is a possible D gene (5 bases). The source of this sequence is an adult in good health. The CDR3 protein is CASSEGSAGSFRNTIYF. CDR3 nucleotide sequence: TGCGCCAGCAGTGAAGGTTCAGCAGGGTCCTTCCGAAACACCATATATTTT.